The 5 T cell receptor beta chains listed next were all sequenced from one sample in a study of blood T cell repertoires in COVID-19. Sequencing used immunoSEQ multiplex PCR; TCRdb keeps in-frame clones, though not all of them. The table shows about 100,000 clones, with about nine tenths occurring only once. Material for sequencing was peripheral blood. The receptors were sampled from a man between 65 and 85 years old with acute or convalescent COVID-19.

The J gene is TRBJ1-6, the V gene TRBV18; no firm D call. The CDR3 loop spans 13 amino acids. The V gene lost 5 bases and the J gene lost 13 bases, with 15 bases spanning the gap. CDR1 is KGHSH and CDR2 is LQKENI in the germline V gene. CDR3 residues: CASSSDGELPLHF. CDR3 sequence (DNA): TGTGCCAGCTCATCGGACGGGGAGCTCCCCCTCCACTTT.

The chain combines TRBV24-1 with TRBJ1-2; the D gene is possibly TRBD1 (6 bases). Deletions cut 6 bases from V and 6 bases from J, with 13 bases between. CDR3 length: 13 amino acids. Germline assignment: CDR1 KGHDR and CDR2 SFDVKD. The CDR3 DNA reads as TGTGCCACCAGTTCAACAGGGCTGAATGGCTACACCTTC. Encoded protein: CATSSTGLNGYTF.

The chain links TRBV6-5 to TRBJ1-5; 9 bases agree with TRBD1. V lost 7 bases to trimming and J lost 5 bases; unmatched junction nucleotides: 6. The length of the CDR3 is 14 residues. CDR1 is MNHEY and CDR2 is SVGAGI in the germline V gene. The CDR3 DNA sequence: TGTGCCAGCAAGGACAGGGGCGAGTATCAGCCCCAGCATTTT. Its translation is CASKDRGEYQPQHF.

V usage is TRBV7-8 and J usage is TRBJ1-5; a weak D match, TRBD1 (6 bases). This CDR3 has 14 amino acids. Germline CDR1 SGHVS, CDR2 FQNEAQ. Trimming removed 1 base from V and 7 bases from J, with 11 bases in between. The CDR3: CASSLEGVRQPQHF. The CDR3 DNA sequence: TGTGCCAGCAGCTTAGAGGGGGTGAGGCAGCCCCAGCATTTT.

The J gene is TRBJ2-1, the V gene TRBV28; 9 nucleotides line up with TRBD1. Germline CDR1 reads MDHEN; CDR2 reads SYDVKM. This CDR3 contains 19 residues. With 4 bases clipped from V and 5 bases from J, the junction kept 18 bases outside the gene matches. The CDR3 spells CASSSTNLDDRGFNNEQFF. CDR3 DNA: TGTGCCAGCAGTTCCACCAACCTAGATGACAGGGGGTTCAACAATGAGCAGTTCTTC.